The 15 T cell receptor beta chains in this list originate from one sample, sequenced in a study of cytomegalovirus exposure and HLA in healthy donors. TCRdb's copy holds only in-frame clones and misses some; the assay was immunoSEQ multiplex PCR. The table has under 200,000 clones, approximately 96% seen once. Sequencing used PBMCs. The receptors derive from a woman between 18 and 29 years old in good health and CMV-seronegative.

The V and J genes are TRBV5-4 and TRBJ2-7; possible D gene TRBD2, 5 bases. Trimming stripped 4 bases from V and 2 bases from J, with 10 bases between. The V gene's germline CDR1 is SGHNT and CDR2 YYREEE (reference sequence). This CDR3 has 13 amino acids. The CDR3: CASSTYGAYEQYF. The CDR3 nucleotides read TGTGCCAGCAGCACCTACGGGGCCTACGAGCAGTACTTC.

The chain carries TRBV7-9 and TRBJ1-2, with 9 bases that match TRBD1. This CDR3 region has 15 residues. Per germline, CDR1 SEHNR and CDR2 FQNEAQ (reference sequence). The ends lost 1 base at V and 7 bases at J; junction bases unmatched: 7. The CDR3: CASSLVVDRGSGYTF. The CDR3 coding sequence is TGTGCCAGCAGCTTAGTCGTGGACAGGGGATCTGGCTACACCTTC.

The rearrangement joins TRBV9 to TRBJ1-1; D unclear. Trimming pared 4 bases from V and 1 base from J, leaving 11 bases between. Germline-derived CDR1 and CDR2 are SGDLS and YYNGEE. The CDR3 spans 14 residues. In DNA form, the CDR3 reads TGTGCCAGCAGCCCCCGACTCGAGAACACTGAAGCTTTCTTT. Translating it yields CASSPRLENTEAFF.

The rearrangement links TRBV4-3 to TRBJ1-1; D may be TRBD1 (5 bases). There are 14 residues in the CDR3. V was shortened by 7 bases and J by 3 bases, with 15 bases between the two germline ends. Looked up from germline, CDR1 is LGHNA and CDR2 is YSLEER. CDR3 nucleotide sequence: TGCGCCAGCACTCCAGGGAGGTACGACACTGAAGCTTTCTTT. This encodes CASTPGRYDTEAFF.

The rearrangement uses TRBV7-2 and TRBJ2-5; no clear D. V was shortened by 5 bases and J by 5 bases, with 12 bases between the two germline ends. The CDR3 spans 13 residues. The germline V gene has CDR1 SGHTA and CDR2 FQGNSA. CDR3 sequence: CASSPAQLETQYF. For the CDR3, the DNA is TGTGCCAGCAGCCCGGCACAGTTGGAGACCCAGTACTTC.

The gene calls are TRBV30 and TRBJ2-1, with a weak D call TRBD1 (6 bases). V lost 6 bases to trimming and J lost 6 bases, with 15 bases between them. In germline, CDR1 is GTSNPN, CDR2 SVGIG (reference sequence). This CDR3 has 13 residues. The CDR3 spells CACSVGASNEQFF. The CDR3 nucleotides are TGTGCCTGTTCGGTGGGGGCATCCAATGAGCAGTTCTTC. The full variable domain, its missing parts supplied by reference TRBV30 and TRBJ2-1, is SQTIHQWPATLVQPVGSPLSLECTVEGTSNPNLYWYRQAAGRGLQLLFYSVGIGQISSEVPQNLSASRPQDRQFILSSKKLLLSDSGFYLCACSVGASNEQFFGPGTRLTVL.

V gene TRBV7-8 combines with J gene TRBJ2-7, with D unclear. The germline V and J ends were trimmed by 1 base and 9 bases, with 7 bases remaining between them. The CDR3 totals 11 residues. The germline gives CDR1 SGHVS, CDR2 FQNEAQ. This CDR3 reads CASSLGVGQYF. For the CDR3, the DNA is TGTGCCAGCAGCTTAGGAGTTGGGCAGTACTTC.

The DNA for the CDR3 is TGTGCCAGCAGCTCCACCAATAATAACAGGGAGGGCTACACCTTC. Translated: CASSSTNNNREGYTF. The chain joins TRBV7-9 to TRBJ1-2, with a possible D match to TRBD1 (6 bases). The CDR3 is 15 residues long. Trimming removed 4 bases at V and 8 bases at J, with 20 bases between. Germline V CDR1 and CDR2: SEHNR, FQNEAQ (reference sequence). Together with reference TRBV7-9 and TRBJ1-2, the CDR3 gives the full variable domain: DTGVSQNPRHKITKRGQNVTFRCDPISEHNRLYWYRQTLGQGPEFLTYFQNEAQLEKSRLLSDRFSAERPKGSFSTLEIQRTEQGDSAMYLCASSSTNNNREGYTFGSGTRLTVV.

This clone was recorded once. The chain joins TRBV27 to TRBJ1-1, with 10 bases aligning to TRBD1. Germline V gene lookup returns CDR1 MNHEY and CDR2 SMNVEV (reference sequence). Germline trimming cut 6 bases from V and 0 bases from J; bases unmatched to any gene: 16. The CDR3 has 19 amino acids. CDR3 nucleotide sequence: TGTGCCAGCAGGGGGTCCCGGACAGGGGGAACATACATGAACACTGAAGCTTTCTTT. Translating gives CASRGSRTGGTYMNTEAFF.

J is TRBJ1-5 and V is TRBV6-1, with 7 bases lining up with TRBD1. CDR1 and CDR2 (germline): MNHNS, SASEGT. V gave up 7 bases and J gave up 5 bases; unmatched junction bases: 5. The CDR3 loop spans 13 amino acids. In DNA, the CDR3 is TGTGCCAGCACCGGGACAGCGGATCAGCCCCAGCATTTT. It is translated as CASTGTADQPQHF.

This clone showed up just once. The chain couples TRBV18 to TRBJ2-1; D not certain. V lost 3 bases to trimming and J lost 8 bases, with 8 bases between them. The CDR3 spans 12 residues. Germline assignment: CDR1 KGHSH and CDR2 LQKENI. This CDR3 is CASSPVSDEQFF. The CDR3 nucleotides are TGTGCCAGCTCACCTGTCTCGGATGAGCAGTTCTTC.

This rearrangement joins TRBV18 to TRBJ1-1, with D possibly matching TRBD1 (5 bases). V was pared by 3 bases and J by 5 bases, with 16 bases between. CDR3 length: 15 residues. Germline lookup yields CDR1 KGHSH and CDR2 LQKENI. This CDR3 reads CASSPSLGGTTEAFF. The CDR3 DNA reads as TGTGCCAGCTCACCTTCCCTCGGCGGGACGACTGAAGCTTTCTTT.

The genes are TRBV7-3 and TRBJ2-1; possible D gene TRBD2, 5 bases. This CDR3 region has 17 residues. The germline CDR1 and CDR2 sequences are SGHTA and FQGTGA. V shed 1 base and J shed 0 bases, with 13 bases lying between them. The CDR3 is CASSLRERVSSYNEQFF. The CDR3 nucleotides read TGTGCCAGCAGCTTAAGAGAGAGGGTGAGCTCCTACAATGAGCAGTTCTTC.

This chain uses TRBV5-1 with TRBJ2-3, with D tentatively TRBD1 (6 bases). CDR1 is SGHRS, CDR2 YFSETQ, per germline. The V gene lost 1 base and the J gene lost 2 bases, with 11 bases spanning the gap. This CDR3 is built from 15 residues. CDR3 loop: CASSLLGGLTDTQYF. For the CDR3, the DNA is TGCGCCAGCAGCTTGCTTGGGGGCCTCACAGATACGCAGTATTTT.

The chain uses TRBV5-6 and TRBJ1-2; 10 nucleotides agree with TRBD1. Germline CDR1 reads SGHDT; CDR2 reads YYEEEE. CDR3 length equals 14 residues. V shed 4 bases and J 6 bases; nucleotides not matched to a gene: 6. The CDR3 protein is CASSKGQGSNGYTF. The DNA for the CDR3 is TGTGCCAGCAGCAAGGGACAGGGGAGCAATGGCTACACCTTC.